This T cell receptor (beta chain) derives from a study of shared T cell receptors in the human thymus. The repertoire was sequenced with immunoSEQ multiplex PCR; TCRdb's copy has only in-frame clones and lacks some. The top ten hold roughly 0.0087% of the sample, which has 630,000 or so clones, approximately 87% seen once. V lost 5 bases, J lost 4 bases, and 10 bases stayed unmatched. Germline CDR1 is SGHTA and CDR2 is FQGNSA. This CDR3 has 15 amino acids. These data were also reused for a study on human thymus T cells. As that study records: Thymus pieces cut out during corrective heart surgery were the tissue that was used. Blood and thymic repertoires both appeared biased in V and J gene usage. Related research described strongly overlapping thymic repertoires in unrelated people.

The chain uses TRBV7-2 and TRBJ2-7; 8 positions agree with TRBD2. This clonotype was sampled from a boy younger than two with a congenital heart defect. Input material: thymocytes. The CDR3 DNA sequence: TGTGCCAGCAGCCCGCCGGCGGGAGGCGAATACGAGCAGTACTTC. It is translated as CASSPPAGGEYEQYF. The full variable domain, completed using reference TRBV7-2 and TRBJ2-7, is GAGVSQSPSNKVTEKGKDVELRCDPISGHTALYWYRQSLGQGLEFLIYFQGNSAPDKSGLPSDRFSAERTGGSVSTLTIQRTQQEDSAVYLCASSPPAGGEYEQYFGPGTRLTVT.